Below are 5 T cell receptor beta chains sequenced from a single sample in a study. Cells sorted as Tregs were CD4+, CD25+ and CD127-/low. From the 5' RACE reads, TCRdb called clonotypes with MiXCR, one entry per CDR3 protein. Altogether a few thousand distinct CDR3 sequences are present, 70% to 85% being singletons, with the ten largest covering 3.5% to 4.5%. The sample taken for sequencing was Tregs sorted from blood. Source of these receptors: a female donor with breast cancer.

This clonotype was detected once. This chain links TRBV9 with TRBJ1-2; D gene ambiguous. V shed 2 bases and J shed 2 bases, with 10 bases lying between them. The CDR3 totals 14 residues. Germline CDR1 and CDR2: SGDLS and YYNGEE. The CDR3 coding sequence is TGTGCCAGCAGCGTTGGGTGGTGCAACTATGGCTACACCTTC. Its translation is CASSVGWCNYGYTF.

Regarding this clonotype: Its ends do not fully match the called genes, so a read error is possible. The chain combines TRBV6-2 or TRBV6-3 with TRBJ1-5, with D hard to call. Germline values: CDR1 MNHEY, CDR2 SVGEGT. The CDR3 is 15 residues long. CDR3 sequence reads: CASGYGRLSNQPQHF. Written as DNA, the CDR3 is TGTGCCAGCGGTTACGGACGTCTGAGCAATCAGCCCCAGCATTTT.

This clonotype occurred a few times. The chain joins TRBV11-2 to TRBJ1-4, with TRBD1 identical over 8 bases. The CDR3 covers 12 residues. Per germline, CDR1 SGHAT and CDR2 FQNNGV. J lost 12 bases, V lost 5 bases, and 5 bases had no gene match. The CDR3, as DNA: TGTGCCAGCAGCCTCGACAGGGGAGAACTGTTTTTT. This translates into CASSLDRGELFF.

Regarding this clonotype: The junction differs from germline at one of its ends, possibly a read error. The genes are TRBV7-7 and TRBJ2-1; D unclear. CDR1 SSHAT and CDR2 FNYEAQ come from the germline V gene (reference sequence). The CDR3 has 13 amino acids. CDR3 region: CASSDSRYNEQFF. The CDR3, as DNA: TGTGCTAGCAGCGATAGCCGATACAATGAGCAGTTCTTC.

The chain joins TRBV11-2 to TRBJ2-6, with D unresolved. V lost 3 bases, J lost 4 bases, and 4 bases lay in between. Germline CDR1 is SGHAT and CDR2 is FQNNGV. The CDR3 runs 13 residues. The CDR3 protein is CASSLLGANVLTF. The CDR3 nucleotides read TGTGCCAGCAGCTTGTTGGGGGCCAACGTCCTGACTTTC.